The clone carrying this TCR beta chain was seen more than once but under ten times. What it binds is unknown. Genomic DNA of every subset was divided equally among multiple immunoSEQ plates. This table comes from immunoSEQ multiplex PCR, and its TCRdb copy is limited to in-frame clones, with some not included. Of roughly 2,000,000 clones listed, about 94% are singletons. Positively selected for CCR7, the CD45RO-negative cells used as naive CD8 cells excluded terminally differentiated effector memory CD45RA+ cells. Per germline, CDR1 GTSNPN and CDR2 SVGIG (reference sequence). V lost 4 bases, J lost 4 bases, and 13 bases lay in between. The CDR3 covers 13 residues. The data originate from a study of shared clonotypes between healthy human individuals. Regarding the study as a whole: Lower generation probabilities were found for non-shared clonotypes than for those shared by all four donors.

The chain couples TRBV30 to TRBJ1-1; D is undetermined. Sequenced: naive CD8+ T cells from PBMCs. The sequence derives from a man between 18 and 29 years old in good health. Some clones in this sample may be carry-over from other donors' samples. The CDR3 reads CAWKVSVGTEAFF. The DNA for the CDR3 is TGTGCCTGGAAGGTCTCGGTCGGCACTGAAGCTTTCTTT. Based on the CDR3 plus reference TRBV30 and TRBJ1-1, the full variable domain is SQTIHQWPATLVQPVGSPLSLECTVEGTSNPNLYWYRQAAGRGLQLLFYSVGIGQISSEVPQNLSASRPQDRQFILSSKKLLLSDSGFYLCAWKVSVGTEAFFGQGTRLTVV.